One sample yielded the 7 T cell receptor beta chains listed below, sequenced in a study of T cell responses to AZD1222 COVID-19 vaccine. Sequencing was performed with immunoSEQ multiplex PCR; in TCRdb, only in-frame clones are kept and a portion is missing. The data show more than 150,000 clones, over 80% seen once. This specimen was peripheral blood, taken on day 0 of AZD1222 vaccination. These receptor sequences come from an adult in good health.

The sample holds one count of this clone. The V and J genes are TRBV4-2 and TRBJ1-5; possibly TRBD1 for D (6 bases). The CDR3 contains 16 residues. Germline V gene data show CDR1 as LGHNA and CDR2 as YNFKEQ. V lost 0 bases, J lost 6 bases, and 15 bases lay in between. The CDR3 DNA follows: TGTGCCAGCAGCCAAGACAGGGGCGCGGTCGGTCAGCCCCAGCATTTT. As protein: CASSQDRGAVGQPQHF.

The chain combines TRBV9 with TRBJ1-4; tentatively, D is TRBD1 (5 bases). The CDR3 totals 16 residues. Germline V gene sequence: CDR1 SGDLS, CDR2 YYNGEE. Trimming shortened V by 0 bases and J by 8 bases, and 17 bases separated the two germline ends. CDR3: CASSVEDGTEGEKLFF. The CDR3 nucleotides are TGTGCCAGCAGCGTAGAAGATGGGACGGAGGGCGAAAAACTGTTTTTT. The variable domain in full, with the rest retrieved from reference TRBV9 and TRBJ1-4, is DSGVTQTPKHLITATGQRVTLRCSPRSGDLSVYWYQQSLDQGLQFLIQYYNGEERAKGNILERFSAQQFPDLHSELNLSSLELGDSALYFCASSVEDGTEGEKLFFGSGTQLSVL.

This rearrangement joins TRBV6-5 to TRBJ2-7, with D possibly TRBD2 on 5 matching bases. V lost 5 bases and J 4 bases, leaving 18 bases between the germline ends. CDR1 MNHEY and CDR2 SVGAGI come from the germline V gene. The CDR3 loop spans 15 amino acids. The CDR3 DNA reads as TGTGCCAGCAGTCTTTCGGGGAAGGGAACTTACGAGCAGTACTTC. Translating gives CASSLSGKGTYEQYF.

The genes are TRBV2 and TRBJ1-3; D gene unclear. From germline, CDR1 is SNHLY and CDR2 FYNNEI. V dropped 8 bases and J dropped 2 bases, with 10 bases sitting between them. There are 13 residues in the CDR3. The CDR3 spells CASSRIAGNTIYF. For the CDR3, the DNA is TGTGCCAGCTCTAGAATAGCTGGAAACACCATATATTTT. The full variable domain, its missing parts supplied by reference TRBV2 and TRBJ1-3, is EPEVTQTPSHQVTQMGQEVILRCVPISNHLYFYWYRQILGQKVEFLVSFYNNEISEKSEIFDDQFSVERPDGSNFTLKIRSTKLEDSAMYFCASSRIAGNTIYFGEGSWLTVV.

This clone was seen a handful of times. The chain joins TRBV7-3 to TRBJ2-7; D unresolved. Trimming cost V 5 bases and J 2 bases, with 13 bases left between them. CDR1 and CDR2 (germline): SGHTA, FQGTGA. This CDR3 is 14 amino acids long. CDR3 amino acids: CASSLHAGAYEQYF. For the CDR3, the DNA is TGTGCCAGCAGCCTCCATGCAGGAGCCTACGAGCAGTACTTC.

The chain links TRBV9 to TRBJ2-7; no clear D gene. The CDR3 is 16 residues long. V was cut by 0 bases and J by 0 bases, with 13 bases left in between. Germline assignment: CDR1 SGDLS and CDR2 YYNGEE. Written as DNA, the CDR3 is TGTGCCAGCAGCGTAGGGGAACAGACGAGCTCCTACGAGCAGTACTTC. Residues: CASSVGEQTSSYEQYF.

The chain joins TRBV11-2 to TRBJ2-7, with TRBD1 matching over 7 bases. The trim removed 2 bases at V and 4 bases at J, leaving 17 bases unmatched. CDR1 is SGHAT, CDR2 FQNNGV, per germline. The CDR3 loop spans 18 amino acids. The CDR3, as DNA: TGTGCCAGCAGCTTAACCAACAGGGGTGTTTCGATGTCTTACGAGCAGTACTTC. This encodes CASSLTNRGVSMSYEQYF.